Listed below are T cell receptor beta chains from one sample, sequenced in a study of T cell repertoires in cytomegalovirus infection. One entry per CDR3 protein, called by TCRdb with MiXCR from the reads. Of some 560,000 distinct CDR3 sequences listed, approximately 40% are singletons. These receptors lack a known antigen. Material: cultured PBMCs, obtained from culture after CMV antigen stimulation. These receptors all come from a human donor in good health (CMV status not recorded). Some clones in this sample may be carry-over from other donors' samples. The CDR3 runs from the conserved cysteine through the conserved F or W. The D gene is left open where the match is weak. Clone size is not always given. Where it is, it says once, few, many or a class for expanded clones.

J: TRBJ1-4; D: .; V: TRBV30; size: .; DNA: TGTGCCTGGAGTGTACCTGGGTCAACTAATGAAAAACTGTTTTTT; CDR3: CAWSVPGSTNEKLFF
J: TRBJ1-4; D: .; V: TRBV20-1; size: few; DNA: TGCAGTGCTAGAGTACAAATTAATGAAAAACTGTTTTTT; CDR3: CSARVQINEKLFF
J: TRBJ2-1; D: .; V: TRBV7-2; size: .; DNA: TGTGCCAGCAGCCTCCAGTATGGGGTGGATGAGCAGTTCTTC; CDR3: CASSLQYGVDEQFF
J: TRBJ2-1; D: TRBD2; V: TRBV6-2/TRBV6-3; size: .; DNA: TGTGCCAGCAGTTCCCCGGGACTAGCGGGAGTCGATGAGCAGTTCTTC; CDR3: CASSSPGLAGVDEQFF
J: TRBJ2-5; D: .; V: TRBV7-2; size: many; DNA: TGTGCCAGCAGCTTAGTTGGATTGGCTAGAGCGGAGACCCAGTACTTC; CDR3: CASSLVGLARAETQYF
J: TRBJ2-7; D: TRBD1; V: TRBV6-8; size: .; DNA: TGTGCCAGCAGTCTTCCCCGGGACAGCCTTGCCTACGAGCAGTACTTC; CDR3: CASSLPRDSLAYEQYF
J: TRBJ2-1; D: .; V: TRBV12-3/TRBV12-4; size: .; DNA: TGTGCCAGCCGTTTGTCGGGGCCCTACAATGAGCAGTTCTTC; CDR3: CASRLSGPYNEQFF
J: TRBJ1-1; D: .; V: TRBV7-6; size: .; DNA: TGTGCCAGCAGCGCCCCCCATTCTGAAGCTTTCTTT; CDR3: CASSAPHSEAFF
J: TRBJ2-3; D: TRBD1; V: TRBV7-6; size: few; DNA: TGTGCCAGCAGCTTCAGCGGCAGGGGGACAGATACGCAGTATTTT; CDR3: CASSFSGRGTDTQYF
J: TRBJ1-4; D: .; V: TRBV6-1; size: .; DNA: TGTGCCAGCAGTGATAGAGGGGTCGTTAATGAAAAACTGTTTTTT; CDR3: CASSDRGVVNEKLFF
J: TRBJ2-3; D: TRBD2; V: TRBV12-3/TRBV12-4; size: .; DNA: TGTGCCAGCAGTTTATTACCGACTAGCTCAGATACGCAGTATTTT; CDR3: CASSLLPTSSDTQYF
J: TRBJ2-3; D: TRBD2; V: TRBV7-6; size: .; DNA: TGTGCCAGCAGCCACGTGCGGGAGTTAGGAGATACGCAGTATTTT; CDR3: CASSHVRELGDTQYF
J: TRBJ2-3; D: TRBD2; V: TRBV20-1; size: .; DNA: TGCAGTGCTCAAGACCCTTGGGGGACTAGCGGGTCAGATACGCAGTATTTT; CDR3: CSAQDPWGTSGSDTQYF
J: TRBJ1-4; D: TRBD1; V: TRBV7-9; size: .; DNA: TGTGCCAGCAGCGACACCGGGACAGGGTATTCTAATGAAAAACTGTTTTTT; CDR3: CASSDTGTGYSNEKLFF
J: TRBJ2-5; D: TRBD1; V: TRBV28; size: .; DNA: TGTGCCAGCAGCCGCCCGACAGGGGTAGAGACCCAGTACTTC; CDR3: CASSRPTGVETQYF
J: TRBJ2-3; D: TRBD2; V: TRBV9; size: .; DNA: TGTGCCAGCAGCGGCCCGTTGGGACTAGCGGGGGTACAAGATACGCAGTATTTT; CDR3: CASSGPLGLAGVQDTQYF
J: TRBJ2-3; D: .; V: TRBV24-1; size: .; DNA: TGTGCCACCAGTGATCCGGGGGTCGGTGCAGATACGCAGTATTTT; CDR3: CATSDPGVGADTQYF
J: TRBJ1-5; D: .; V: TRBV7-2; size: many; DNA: TGTGCCAGCAGCTTAAATGGCTACCAGCCCCAGCATTTT; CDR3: CASSLNGYQPQHF
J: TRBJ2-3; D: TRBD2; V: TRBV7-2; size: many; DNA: TGTGCCAGCAGCTTTATTAGCGGGGTACGGGATACGCAGTATTTT; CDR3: CASSFISGVRDTQYF
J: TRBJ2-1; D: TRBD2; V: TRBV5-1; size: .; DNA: TGCGCCAGCAGCACAGGACTAGCGGGAGGGAACAATGAGCAGTTCTTC; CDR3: CASSTGLAGGNNEQFF
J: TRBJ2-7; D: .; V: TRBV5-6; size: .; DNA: TGTGCCAGCAACTCGGGATCCTACGAGCAGTACTTC; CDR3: CASNSGSYEQYF
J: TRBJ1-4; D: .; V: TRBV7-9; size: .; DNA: TGTGCCAGCAGCTATGACAGAATTAATGAAAAACTGTTTTTT; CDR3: CASSYDRINEKLFF
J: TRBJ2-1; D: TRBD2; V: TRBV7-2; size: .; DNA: TGTGCCAGCAGCTTAAATGGGGTGGCTAGCGGTTCCTACAATGAGCAGTTCTTC; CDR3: CASSLNGVASGSYNEQFF
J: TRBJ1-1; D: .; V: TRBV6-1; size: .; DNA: TGTGCCAGCTATCGGGGGAAGAACACTGAAGCTTTCTTT; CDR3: CASYRGKNTEAFF
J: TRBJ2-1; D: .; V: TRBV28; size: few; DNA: TGTGCCAGCAGTTGGGGCGGAAGGCAGTTCTTC; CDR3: CASSWGGRQFF
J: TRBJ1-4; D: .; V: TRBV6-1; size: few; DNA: TGTGCCAGCGGGAGGTCGAGAGGGAATGAAAAACTGTTTTTT; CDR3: CASGRSRGNEKLFF
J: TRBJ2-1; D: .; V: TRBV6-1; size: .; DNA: TGTGCCAGCTCGGCGGTCACCCAAAATGAGCAGTTCTTC; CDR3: CASSAVTQNEQFF
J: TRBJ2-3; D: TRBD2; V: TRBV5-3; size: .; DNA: TGTGCCAGCAGCCTCGGGGGGGGGGGGGAAAGATGGTCAGATACGCAGTATTTT; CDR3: CASSLGGGGERWSDTQYF
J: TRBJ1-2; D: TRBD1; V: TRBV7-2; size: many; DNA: TGTGCCAGCAGCTTAGCGCGAGGTGCCGTTTCGGCAGGGGGCATCTATGGCTACACCTTC; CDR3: CASSLARGAVSAGGIYGYTF
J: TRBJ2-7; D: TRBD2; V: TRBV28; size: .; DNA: TGTGCCAGCAGTTTATTGTTAGCGGGGGGCCAAACGGACTCCTACGAGCAGTACTTC; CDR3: CASSLLLAGGQTDSYEQYF
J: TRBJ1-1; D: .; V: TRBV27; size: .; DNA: TGTGCCAGCAGTCACGTGGGGAACACTGAAGCTTTCTTT; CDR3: CASSHVGNTEAFF
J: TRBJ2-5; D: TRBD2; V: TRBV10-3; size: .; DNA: TGTGCCATCAGTGAGGCCGGGGGGGCCGATGAGACCCAGTACTTC; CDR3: CAISEAGGADETQYF
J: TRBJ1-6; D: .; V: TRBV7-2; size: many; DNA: TGTGCCAGCAGCTTCCGCAGGGGAAATTCACCCCTCCACTTT; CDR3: CASSFRRGNSPLHF
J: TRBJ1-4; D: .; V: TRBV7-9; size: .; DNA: TGTGCCAGCAGCTTAGCGGCTGGGAGTCATGAAAAACTGTTTTTT; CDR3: CASSLAAGSHEKLFF
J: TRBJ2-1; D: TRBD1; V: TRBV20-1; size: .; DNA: TGCAGTGCAGGACAGGCGAGCTCCTACAATGAGCAGTTCTTC; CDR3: CSAGQASSYNEQFF
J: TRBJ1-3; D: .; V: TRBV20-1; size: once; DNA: TGCAGTGCCCCGGGACTTGGCTCCGGAAACACCATATATTTT; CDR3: CSAPGLGSGNTIYF
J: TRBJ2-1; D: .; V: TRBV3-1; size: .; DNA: TGTGCCAGCAGCCAAGAAGGGGGGAGGAGTGAGCAGTTCTTC; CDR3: CASSQEGGRSEQFF
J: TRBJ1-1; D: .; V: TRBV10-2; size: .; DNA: TGCGCCAGCAACCCGACAGAGGGCCAAAGGATGAACACTGAAGCTTTCTTT; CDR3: CASNPTEGQRMNTEAFF
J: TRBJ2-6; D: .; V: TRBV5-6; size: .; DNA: TGTGCCAGCAGCTGGGGGAAAAGGGCACTCTCTGGGGCCAACGTCCTGACTTTC; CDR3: CASSWGKRALSGANVLTF
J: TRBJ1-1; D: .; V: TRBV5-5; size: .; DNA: TGTGCCAGCAGCCCCCGCCCAGACAGGATGAACACTGAAGCTTTCTTT; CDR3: CASSPRPDRMNTEAFF